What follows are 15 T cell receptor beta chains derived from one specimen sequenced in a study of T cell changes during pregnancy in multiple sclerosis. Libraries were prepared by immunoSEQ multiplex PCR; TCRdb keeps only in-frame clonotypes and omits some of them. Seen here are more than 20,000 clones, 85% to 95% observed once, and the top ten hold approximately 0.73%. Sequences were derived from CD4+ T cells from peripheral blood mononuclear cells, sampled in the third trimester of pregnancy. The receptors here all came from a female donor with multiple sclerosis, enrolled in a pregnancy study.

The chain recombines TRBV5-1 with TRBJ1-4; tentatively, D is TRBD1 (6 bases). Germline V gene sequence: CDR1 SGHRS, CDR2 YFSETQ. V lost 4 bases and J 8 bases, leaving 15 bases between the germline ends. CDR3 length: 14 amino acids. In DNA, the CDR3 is TGCGCCAGCAGCCGATCGGCAGGGGTGGAAAAACTGTTTTTT. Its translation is CASSRSAGVEKLFF.

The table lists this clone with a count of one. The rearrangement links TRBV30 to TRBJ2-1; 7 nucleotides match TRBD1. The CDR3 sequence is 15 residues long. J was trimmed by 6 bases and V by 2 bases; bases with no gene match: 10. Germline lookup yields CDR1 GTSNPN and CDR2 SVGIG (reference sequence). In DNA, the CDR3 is TGTGCCTGGAGTAAGGGACAGACCCCTGGCAATGAGCAGTTCTTC. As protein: CAWSKGQTPGNEQFF.

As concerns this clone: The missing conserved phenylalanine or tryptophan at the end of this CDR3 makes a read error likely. The CDR3 here is CASSVGRGHYGYTL. The CDR3 DNA is TGTGCCAGCAGCGTCGGGAGGGGCCACTATGGCTACACCCTC. The chain is built from TRBV9 and TRBJ1-2; TRBD1 might be the D (5 bases). There are 14 residues in the CDR3. Germline values: CDR1 SGDLS, CDR2 YYNGEE. V lost 2 bases, J lost 3 bases, and 11 bases lay in between.

The CDR3 DNA sequence: TGTGCCAGCAGCTCGGGACTTAGCACAGATACGCAGTATTTT. It is translated as CASSSGLSTDTQYF. The chain carries TRBV13 and TRBJ2-3; the D gene is possibly TRBD2 (6 bases). The CDR3 spans 14 residues. Per the germline V gene, CDR1 is PRHDT and CDR2 is FYEKMQ (reference sequence). V lost 4 bases to trimming and J lost 0 bases, with 8 bases between them.

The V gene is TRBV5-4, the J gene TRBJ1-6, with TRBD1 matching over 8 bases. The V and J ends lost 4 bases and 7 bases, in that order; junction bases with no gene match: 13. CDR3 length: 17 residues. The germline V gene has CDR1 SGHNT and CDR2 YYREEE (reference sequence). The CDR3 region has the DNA TGTGCCAGCAGCCCCGTCCCGGGACAGGCGGGGAATTCACCCCTCCACTTT. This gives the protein CASSPVPGQAGNSPLHF.

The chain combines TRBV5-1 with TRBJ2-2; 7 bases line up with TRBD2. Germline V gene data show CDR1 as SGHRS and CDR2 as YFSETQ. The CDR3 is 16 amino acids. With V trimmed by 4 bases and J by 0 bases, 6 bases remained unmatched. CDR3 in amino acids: CASSGGGSSNTGELFF. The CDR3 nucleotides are TGCGCCAGCAGCGGGGGGGGGTCCTCGAACACCGGGGAGCTGTTTTTT. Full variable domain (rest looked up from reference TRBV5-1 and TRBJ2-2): KAGVTQTPRYLIKTRGQQVTLSCSPISGHRSVSWYQQTPGQGLQFLFEYFSETQRNKGNFPGRFSGRQFSNSRSEMNVSTLELGDSALYLCASSGGGSSNTGELFFGEGSRLTVL.

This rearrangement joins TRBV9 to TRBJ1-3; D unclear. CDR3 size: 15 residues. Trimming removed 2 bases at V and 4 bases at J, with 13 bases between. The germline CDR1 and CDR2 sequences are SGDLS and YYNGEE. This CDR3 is CASSVRINAGNTIYF. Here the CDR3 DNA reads TGTGCCAGCAGCGTGAGAATTAACGCCGGAAACACCATATATTTT.

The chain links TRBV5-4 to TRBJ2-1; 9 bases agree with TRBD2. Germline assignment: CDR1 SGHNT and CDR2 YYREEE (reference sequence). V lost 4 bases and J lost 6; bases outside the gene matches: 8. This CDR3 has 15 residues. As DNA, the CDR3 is TGTGCCAGCAGCCCGGCGGGGGGGAGGGGCAATGAGCAGTTCTTC. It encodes CASSPAGGRGNEQFF.

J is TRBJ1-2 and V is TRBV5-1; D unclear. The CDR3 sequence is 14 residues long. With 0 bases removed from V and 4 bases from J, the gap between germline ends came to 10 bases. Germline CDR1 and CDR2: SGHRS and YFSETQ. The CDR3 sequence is CASSLAEGVYGYTF. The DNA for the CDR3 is TGCGCCAGCAGCTTGGCGGAGGGTGTCTATGGCTACACCTTC.

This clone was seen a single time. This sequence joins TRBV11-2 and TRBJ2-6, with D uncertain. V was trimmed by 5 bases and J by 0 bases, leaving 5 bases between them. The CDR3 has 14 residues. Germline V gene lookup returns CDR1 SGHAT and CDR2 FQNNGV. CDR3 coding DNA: TGTGCCAGCAGCCAAAACTCTGGGGCCAACGTCCTGACTTTC. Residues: CASSQNSGANVLTF.

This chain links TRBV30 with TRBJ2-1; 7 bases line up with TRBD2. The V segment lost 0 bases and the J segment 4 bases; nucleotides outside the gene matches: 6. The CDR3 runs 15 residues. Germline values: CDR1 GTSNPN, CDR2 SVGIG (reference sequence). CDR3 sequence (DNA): TGTGCCTGGAGTGTAGGTAGCGGGTTGTACAATGAGCAGTTCTTC. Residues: CAWSVGSGLYNEQFF.

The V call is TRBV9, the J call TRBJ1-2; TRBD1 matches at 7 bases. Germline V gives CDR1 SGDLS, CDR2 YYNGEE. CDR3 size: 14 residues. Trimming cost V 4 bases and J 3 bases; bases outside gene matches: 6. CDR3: CASSSRTGYYGYTF. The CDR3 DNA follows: TGTGCCAGCAGCTCCCGGACAGGATACTATGGCTACACCTTC.

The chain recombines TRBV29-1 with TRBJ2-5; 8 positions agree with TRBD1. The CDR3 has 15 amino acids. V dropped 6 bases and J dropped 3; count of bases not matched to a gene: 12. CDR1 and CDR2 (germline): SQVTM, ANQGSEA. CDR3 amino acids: CSVYDRTGQEETQYF. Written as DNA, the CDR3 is TGCAGCGTATACGATAGGACAGGGCAGGAAGAGACCCAGTACTTC.

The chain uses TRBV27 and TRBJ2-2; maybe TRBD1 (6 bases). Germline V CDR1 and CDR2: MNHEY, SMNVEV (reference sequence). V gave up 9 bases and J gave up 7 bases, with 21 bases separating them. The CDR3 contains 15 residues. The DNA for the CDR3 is TGTGCCAGTAGGACAGTCCCAATCCCGGGCGGGGAGCTGTTTTTT. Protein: CASRTVPIPGGELFF.

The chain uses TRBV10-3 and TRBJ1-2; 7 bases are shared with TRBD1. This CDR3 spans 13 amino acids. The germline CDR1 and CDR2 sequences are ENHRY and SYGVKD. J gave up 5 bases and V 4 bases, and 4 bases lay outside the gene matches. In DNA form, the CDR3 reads TGTGCCATCAGTGGACAGGGCCGGTATGGCTACACCTTC. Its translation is CAISGQGRYGYTF.